The text below deals with one TCR beta chain. Its antigen remains unknown. Produced via immunoSEQ multiplex PCR; TCRdb's table is partial and in-frame only. The table has fewer than 85,000 clones, approximately 89% seen once. The record originates from a study of T cell responses to AZD1222 COVID-19 vaccine. Study findings and constraints: The study found Spike-specific TCR breadth and depth rose after two AZD1222 doses. CD4 TCRs covered the whole spike, strongest at regions 160-218 and 743-854. A mostly white British donor set with more females was recruited, and clonal diversity was possibly underestimated.

V was trimmed by 1 base and J by 2 bases, leaving 8 bases between them. Germline V lookup: CDR1 MGHDK, CDR2 SYGVNS. The CDR3 runs 14 residues. This material consisted of peripheral blood, taken 28 days after the second AZD1222 dose. This sequence joins TRBV25-1 and TRBJ1-1, with D tentatively TRBD1 (5 bases). The source is an adult who received the AZD1222 COVID-19 vaccine. The CDR3 protein is CASSESTVNTEAFF. The CDR3 DNA reads TGTGCCAGCAGTGAATCGACAGTAAACACTGAAGCTTTCTTT.